This is a list of T cell receptor beta chains from one sample in a study of T cells in Graves' hyperthyroidism and ophthalmopathy. Using its own MiXCR run on the multiplex PCR reads, TCRdb lists one record per CDR3 protein. This sample yields over 700,000 distinct CDR3 sequences, of which roughly a sixth are seen a single time; 16% belongs to the top ten. The sequenced sample was blood. The receptors here all came from a woman between 45 and 60 years old with Graves' hyperthyroidism that later progressed to Graves' ophthalmopathy. The CDR3 runs from the conserved cysteine through the conserved F or W.

V: TRBV12-3/TRBV12-4; length: 13; J: TRBJ2-7; CDR3: CTSSRGGAYEQYF
V: TRBV2; length: 16; J: TRBJ1-2; CDR3: CASNIRGDGAGYGYTF
V: TRBV12-3/TRBV12-4; length: 14; J: TRBJ1-6; CDR3: CASSRDGYNSPLHF
V: TRBV7-2; length: 15; J: TRBJ2-1; CDR3: CASSSDSGFYNEQFF
V: TRBV24-1; length: 17; J: TRBJ2-3; CDR3: CATRTTKLAGVSDTQYF
V: TRBV9; length: 16; J: TRBJ2-3; CDR3: CASSATGTTAGDTQYF
V: TRBV2; length: 16; J: TRBJ1-3; CDR3: CASTELQPHSGNTIYF
V: TRBV20-1; length: 16; J: TRBJ2-1; CDR3: CSATQGRGLSHNEQFF
V: TRBV7-2; length: 15; J: TRBJ2-5; CDR3: CASSWGGQNQETQYF
V: TRBV6-1; length: 14; J: TRBJ1-1; CDR3: CASRLTWGNTEAFF
V: TRBV2; length: 14; J: TRBJ2-2; CDR3: CARQGVANTGELFF
V: TRBV18; length: 13; J: TRBJ2-3; CDR3: CASSPKARDTQYF
V: TRBV6-1; length: 16; J: TRBJ1-1; CDR3: CASSVGTGGVFTEAFF